This T cell receptor beta chain was recovered during a study of control samples from healthy donors and cancer patients. The CDR3 extends over 15 amino acids. Germline V lookup: CDR1 MDHEN, CDR2 SYDVKM. The germline V and J ends were trimmed by 5 bases and 11 bases, with 24 bases remaining between them. Sequenced by immunoSEQ multiplex PCR; TCRdb stores in-frame clones only, minus some. The table records some 120,000 clones, approximately 87% of them present only once. The sequenced material came from blood. The TCR sequence derives from a man in his 60s in good health. The chain has TRBV28 and TRBJ1-1, with a tentative D call TRBD1 (5 bases). DNA of the CDR3: TGTGCCAGCAGTCTCGTATCCGGATTTGGGGGATTGGCTTTCTTT. This translates into CASSLVSGFGGLAFF.